This T cell receptor (beta chain) was recovered during a study of blood T cell repertoires in COVID-19. V was pared by 2 bases and J by 9 bases, with 14 bases between. The V gene's germline CDR1 is GTSNPN and CDR2 SVGIG (reference sequence). The CDR3 has 14 amino acids. Authors' methods: Estimation of nucleated cell counts relied on the amplification of reference gene primers. The method was immunoSEQ multiplex PCR; TCRdb's version includes in-frame clones alone and lacks a portion of them. That table furnishes V, J and clone size, whereas the DNA furnished D and trimming. The table lists about 150,000 clones, approximately 83% of them singletons. This clone was observed a single time.

The receptor's source is a woman aged 55-70 years with acute or convalescent COVID-19. The sequenced sample was peripheral blood. This chain links TRBV30 with TRBJ1-6; the D gene is possibly TRBD1 (5 bases). CDR3 in DNA: TGTGCCTGGAGTCGGTCTCCGGGGGGTTCACCCCTCCACTTT. As protein: CAWSRSPGGSPLHF.